Described below is a single T cell receptor (beta chain) sequence and its context. Its antigen is as yet unknown. Primers: 60 Vbeta forward and 13 Jbeta reverse. Here immunoSEQ multiplex PCR was the method, and the copy in TCRdb shows in-frame clones only, minus some. The table records just over 150,000 clones, 78% of them present only once. This CDR3 region has 12 residues. From germline, CDR1 is MDHEN and CDR2 SYDVKM. V shed 5 bases and J shed 5 bases, with 4 bases lying between them. The data are from a study of cytomegalovirus exposure and HLA in healthy donors. Study results and limitations: A list of approximately 160 TCR beta chains associated with cytomegalovirus was given.

Healthy bone marrow donors made up the donors. Unrecorded immune exposures were likely, despite nominal health at sampling. Sequenced material: PBMCs. The TCR was taken from a woman aged 40-49 years in good health and CMV-seronegative. The gene calls are TRBV28 and TRBJ1-6; no reliable D call. CDR3 DNA sequence: TGTGCCAGCAGTGACAATAATTCACCCCTCCACTTT. This gives the protein CASSDNNSPLHF.